This T cell receptor (beta chain) derives from a study of regulatory T cells in long-lasting Graves disease. Across the whole study: More than 5 years of antithyroid drugs with positive TSH receptor antibodies defined persistent Graves' disease. General study points: Newly diagnosed Graves' patients exceeded persistent ones in TCR diversity.

The sample's time point: persistent/refractory GD, antithyroid drugs over 5 years with positive TRAb. The TCR library was made from RNA extracted from PBMCs. The CDR3 is made up of 15 amino acids. V dropped 5 bases and J dropped 4; count of bases not matched to a gene: 5. Germline lookup yields CDR1 MNHEY and CDR2 SVGEGT. Construction of the TCR beta libraries employed iRepertoire HTBI primers in conjunction with Arm-PCR of CDR3 regions. In TCRdb, the multiplex PCR reads were re-called with MiXCR into one record per CDR3 protein. The profile shows about 660,000 distinct CDR3 sequences, around 30% of them singletons. As to this clonotype: Antigen: not known.

The chain uses TRBV6-2 or TRBV6-3 and TRBJ1-2; 12 bases align to TRBD1. The source was peripheral blood mononuclear cells (PBMCs), collected when the disease was refractory, from a patient treated with antithyroid drugs. This receptor was obtained from a female donor with Graves disease. The CDR3: CASSTRGQGAYGYTF. The CDR3 nucleotides read TGTGCCAGCAGTACTCGGGGACAGGGGGCCTATGGCTACACCTTC.